These 17 T cell receptor beta chains were sequenced from one sample in a study of OX40 agonist ivuxolimab in advanced cancers. Profiling relied on immunoSEQ multiplex PCR, and the TCRdb table lists in-frame clones only, not all of them. The sample has more than 25,000 clones, less than 80% seen once; the top ten hold approximately 32%. The sequenced sample was CD4+ or CD8+ T cells sorted from blood, obtained in a trial of the OX40 agonist ivuxolimab. These receptors were collected from an adult with an advanced solid tumor such as melanoma, head and neck, liver or kidney cancer.

The chain carries TRBV6-1 and TRBJ2-7; D ambiguous. V was pared by 10 bases and J by 6 bases, with 16 bases between. The CDR3 extends over 12 amino acids. Germline V CDR1 and CDR2: MNHNS, SASEGT. The CDR3 DNA is TGTGCCACTCTAATCGCGGAGTTCGAGCAGTACTTC. Protein sequence: CATLIAEFEQYF.

This chain connects TRBV5-1 to TRBJ2-7; tentative D call: TRBD2 (6 bases). Germline CDR1 reads SGHRS; CDR2 reads YFSETQ. V lost 6 bases to trimming and J lost 3 bases, with 10 bases between them. The CDR3 contains 12 residues. In DNA, the CDR3 is TGCGCCAGCACTGGAGGGGACTACGAGCAGTACTTC. As protein: CASTGGDYEQYF. Filled out from reference TRBV5-1 and TRBJ2-7, the complete variable domain reads KAGVTQTPRYLIKTRGQQVTLSCSPISGHRSVSWYQQTPGQGLQFLFEYFSETQRNKGNFPGRFSGRQFSNSRSEMNVSTLELGDSALYLCASTGGDYEQYFGPGTRLTVT.

The chain carries TRBV6-6 and TRBJ2-7, with D unresolved. Germline V lookup: CDR1 MNHNY, CDR2 SVGAGI (reference sequence). V was cut by 7 bases and J by 3 bases, with 16 bases left in between. CDR3 size: 14 residues. The CDR3 DNA reads TGTGCCAGCACCATAAAATTGACTGTCTACGAGCAGTACTTC. It translates to CASTIKLTVYEQYF.

The V and J genes are TRBV15 and TRBJ2-2, with a tentative D call TRBD1 (5 bases). The CDR3 sequence is 14 residues long. Trimming took 1 base from V and 6 from J, leaving 9 bases between them. CDR1 is LNHNV, CDR2 YYDKDF, per germline (reference sequence). CDR3 region: CATSRGRVAGELFF. CDR3 nucleotides: TGTGCCACCAGCAGAGGCAGGGTCGCCGGGGAGCTGTTTTTT.

The rearrangement joins TRBV7-8 to TRBJ2-7; 9 bases map to TRBD1. The length of the CDR3 is 16 residues. The germline V gene has CDR1 SGHVS and CDR2 FQNEAQ. V trimming: 1 base; J trimming: 4 bases; junction bases outside the gene matches: 8. The CDR3 DNA follows: TGTGCCAGCAGCTTAGGGCCCGGGACAGGGTTTTACGAGCAGTACTTC. It codes for CASSLGPGTGFYEQYF.

This CDR3 is CASSLWPPMDGYTF. The CDR3 region has the DNA TGCGCCAGCAGCTTGTGGCCGCCGATGGACGGCTACACCTTC. The chain is built from TRBV5-1 and TRBJ1-2; unclear D gene. Germline CDR1 reads SGHRS; CDR2 reads YFSETQ. The CDR3 length is 14 residues. Trimming left V 1 base short and J 8 bases short, with 15 bases between.

The chain carries TRBV27 and TRBJ2-7; 9 bases align to TRBD1. Germline loops: CDR1 MNHEY, CDR2 SMNVEV (reference sequence). The CDR3 length is 15 residues. Trimming removed 5 bases from V and 0 bases from J; junction bases left unmatched: 5. The CDR3 spells CASSGYRGPSYEQYF. The CDR3 nucleotides read TGTGCCAGCAGTGGGTACAGGGGGCCCTCCTACGAGCAGTACTTC.

The chain employs TRBV5-1 and TRBJ2-3; 8 bases fit TRBD2. V lost 4 bases and J lost 4; bases outside the gene matches: 5. The CDR3 is 14 residues long. Germline V gene data show CDR1 as SGHRS and CDR2 as YFSETQ. The DNA for the CDR3 is TGCGCCAGCAGCCTGGGACTAGAGGCAGATACGCAGTATTTT. Encoded protein: CASSLGLEADTQYF.

The V call is TRBV6-1, the J call TRBJ1-1, with D maybe TRBD1 (6 bases). The V and J ends lost 2 bases and 1 base respectively, with 11 bases between them. The CDR3 extends over 15 amino acids. Germline V gene data show CDR1 as MNHNS and CDR2 as SASEGT. CDR3 in DNA: TGTGCCAGCAGTGAACAGCTAGGGGGGAACACTGAAGCTTTCTTT. The encoded protein is CASSEQLGGNTEAFF.

This chain uses TRBV4-1 with TRBJ2-3; TRBD2 matches 9 bases. CDR3 length: 16 residues. Germline lookup yields CDR1 MGHRA and CDR2 YSYEKL. The J segment lost 2 bases and the V segment lost 1 base, leaving 4 bases of the junction unmatched. In DNA form, the CDR3 reads TGCGCCAGCAGCCAAGTTAGCGGGGGCCTCACAGATACGCAGTATTTT. It specifies CASSQVSGGLTDTQYF.

The rearrangement uses TRBV27 and TRBJ1-2, with D hard to call. Germline-derived CDR1 and CDR2 are MNHEY and SMNVEV (reference sequence). Trimming left V 5 bases short and J 8 bases short, with 15 bases between. The CDR3 has 13 residues. The CDR3 DNA is TGTGCCAGCAGTCCTTCGGGAATTTCGGGCTACACCTTC. Amino acid sequence: CASSPSGISGYTF.

The table lists this clone with a few counts. V is TRBV6-1 and J is TRBJ2-3; 11 nucleotides agree with TRBD2. From germline, CDR1 is MNHNS and CDR2 SASEGT. CDR3 length: 16 residues. Trimming took 0 bases from V and 2 from J; bases not matched to a gene: 1. The CDR3 is CASSEASGGATDTQYF. The CDR3 DNA sequence: TGTGCCAGCAGTGAAGCTAGCGGGGGGGCCACAGATACGCAGTATTTT.

As regards this clone: An end of the junction does not agree with germline; a read error may underlie this. V usage is TRBV7-7 and J usage is TRBJ2-1, with 11 bases aligning to TRBD2. Per the germline V gene, CDR1 is SSHAT and CDR2 is FNYEAQ (reference sequence). The CDR3 runs to 17 residues. The chain's CDR3 is CASSLAATSGSDNEQFF. The CDR3 nucleotides read TGTGCTAGCAGCTTAGCGGCAACTAGCGGGAGTGACAATGAGCAGTTCTTC.

This rearrangement joins TRBV28 to TRBJ2-1, with 7 bases that match TRBD1. CDR3 length: 18 amino acids. Trimming cost V 3 bases and J 2 bases; bases outside gene matches: 13. Germline CDR1 and CDR2: MDHEN and SYDVKM. This chain's CDR3 is CASSFRFDRASPYNEQFF. The DNA of the CDR3 is TGTGCCAGCAGTTTTCGTTTCGACAGGGCATCCCCCTACAATGAGCAGTTCTTC.

The rearrangement links TRBV9 to TRBJ2-1; 10 positions agree with TRBD1. The CDR3 loop spans 15 amino acids. CDR1 is SGDLS, CDR2 YYNGEE, per germline. After removal of 3 bases from V and 4 bases from J, the junction contained 4 bases not matched to a gene. Here the CDR3 DNA reads TGTGCCAGCAGCGCCTCGGGACAGGGGTACAATGAGCAGTTCTTC. It is translated as CASSASGQGYNEQFF.

This chain joins TRBV5-6 and TRBJ1-2; 9 positions match TRBD1. Trimming at V came to 3 bases and at J to 7 bases, leaving 4 bases not matched to a gene. The germline CDR1 and CDR2 sequences are SGHDT and YYEEEE. The CDR3 consists of 13 residues. The CDR3 sequence: CASSSGTGFGYTF. For the CDR3, the DNA is TGTGCCAGCAGCTCCGGGACAGGGTTTGGCTACACCTTC.

This clone was found a few times. The chain recombines TRBV6-1 with TRBJ1-5; no reliable D call. The CDR3 has 17 amino acids. Germline V gives CDR1 MNHNS, CDR2 SASEGT. The V end was cut by 2 bases, the J end by 7 bases, with 21 bases between. The CDR3 loop reads CASSESGVFGVPQPQHF. The DNA for the CDR3 is TGTGCCAGCAGTGAATCGGGCGTTTTCGGGGTCCCGCAGCCCCAGCATTTT.